One and the same sample provided the 5 T cell receptor beta chains below, sequenced in a study of response to subunit inactivated influenza vaccine. TCRdb itself ran the RT-PCR reads through MiXCR, one entry per CDR3 protein. This sample carries some 480,000 distinct CDR3 sequences, approximately 9.9% of them seen once, and the ten largest clones take over 9.5%. Material: PBMCs from blood, obtained roughly 46 days after vaccination. Receptor source: a man aged 45-65 years who received an inactivated influenza vaccine.

The table lists this clonotype with a few counts. In DNA form, the CDR3 reads TGTGCCAGCAGTTTCGACAGGGAAACGTCCTACGAGCAGTACTTC. As protein: CASSFDRETSYEQYF. The chain carries TRBV6-2 or TRBV6-3 and TRBJ2-7, with 7 bases fitting TRBD1. Germline CDR1 reads MNHEY; CDR2 reads SVGEGT. The CDR3 totals 15 residues. J gave up 1 base and V 4 bases, and 7 bases lay outside the gene matches.

The V call is TRBV20-1, the J call TRBJ2-5; D may be TRBD2 (7 bases). This CDR3 comprises 15 residues. The V gene's germline CDR1 is DFQATT and CDR2 SNEGSKA (reference sequence). Trimming took 0 bases from V and 1 from J, leaving 12 bases between them. The CDR3 region is CSARDRGTIQETQYF. In DNA form, the CDR3 reads TGCAGTGCTAGAGATAGGGGGACTATCCAAGAGACCCAGTACTTC.

This clonotype was seen at least ten times. V usage is TRBV7-8 and J usage is TRBJ2-3, with no clear D. The V and J ends lost 3 bases and 1 base respectively, with 8 bases between them. CDR3 length: 14 residues. CDR1 is SGHVS, CDR2 FQNEAQ, per germline. The CDR3 sequence: CASSLLGRTDTQYF. The CDR3 nucleotides read TGTGCCAGCAGCTTGCTTGGCCGCACAGATACGCAGTATTTT.

This clonotype was seen repeatedly, ten times or more. The chain links TRBV4-1 to TRBJ2-7; 12 positions match TRBD2. Germline CDR1 reads MGHRA; CDR2 reads YSYEKL. CDR3 length: 15 amino acids. The V gene end was trimmed by 4 bases and the J gene end by 2 bases; junction bases not matched to a gene: 3. This CDR3 is CASSRTSGKTYEQYF. CDR3 bases: TGCGCCAGCAGCCGGACTAGCGGGAAGACCTACGAGCAGTACTTC.

The chain joins TRBV10-3 to TRBJ2-1, with a weak D call TRBD1 (6 bases). The CDR3 extends over 16 amino acids. Germline values: CDR1 ENHRY, CDR2 SYGVKD. With 0 bases removed from V and 7 bases from J, the gap between germline ends came to 16 bases. Written as DNA, the CDR3 is TGTGCCATCAGTGAGTCGGGGGCCGCTTATGGGAATGAGCAGTTCTTC. It specifies CAISESGAAYGNEQFF.